Listed below are T cell receptor beta chains from one sample, sequenced in a study of cytomegalovirus exposure and HLA in healthy donors. Sequencing was performed with immunoSEQ multiplex PCR; in TCRdb, only in-frame clones are kept and a portion is missing. Here the sample table reports under 200,000 clones. Sequencing was performed on PBMCs. Receptors were obtained from a woman in her late teens or twenties in good health and CMV-seropositive. Each CDR3 is given without its conserved first and last residue.

j_call,v_call,cdr3_aa
TRBJ1-1,TRBV11-2,ASSRTGATEAF
TRBJ1-2,TRBV5-8,ASSFSRGPTYGYT
TRBJ1-5,TRBV4-1,ASRGPDNQPQH
TRBJ1-5,TRBV5-5,ASSYGTVSNQPQH
TRBJ1-5,TRBV13,ASSFQASNQPQH
TRBJ1-3,TRBV18,ASSPEGNTIY
TRBJ1-1,TRBV11-2,ASSLAVEAF
TRBJ2-1,TRBV5-6,ASSFGASSYNEQF
TRBJ2-3,TRBV18,ASSPGGAGTDTQY
TRBJ1-2,TRBV5-6,ASSLEDSNYGYT
TRBJ2-7,TRBV4-1,ASSQILAGGTYEQY
NA,TRBV10-3,AISKQGVGYEQY
TRBJ1-6,TRBV7-6,ASSRTGSSYNSPLH
TRBJ2-1,TRBV4-3,ASSQDRGTYNEQF
TRBJ1-3,TRBV2,ASSGTDLRGNTIY
TRBJ1-1,TRBV19,ASSERQGKNTEAF
TRBJ2-5,TRBV7-2,ASSSNRGRETQY
TRBJ1-5,TRBV13,ASSLGTGAYQPQH
TRBJ1-1,TRBV19,ASTSPGLNTEAF
TRBJ2-5,TRBV10-2,ASSGLWTGPRLQETQY
TRBJ1-1,TRBV25-1,ASRRGQGMNTEAF
TRBJ1-6,TRBV5-1,ASTPGQRDSPLH
TRBJ2-7,TRBV6-6,ASSYEQTRGSYEQY
TRBJ1-4,TRBV30,AWSADRVGEKLF
TRBJ1-5,TRBV10-3,AISDGDRRQPQH
TRBJ2-2,TRBV5-1,ASSFGTGNTGELF
TRBJ1-1,TRBV5-6,ASRDGLTNTEAF
TRBJ1-2,TRBV15,ATSRDPGRGKHGYT
TRBJ2-1,TRBV5-8,ASSSLAGGPNEQF
TRBJ2-7,TRBV9,ASSVAASQHYEQY
TRBJ2-3,TRBV19,ASSRRDRAPDTQY
TRBJ2-7,TRBV18,ASSRDSSYEQY
TRBJ2-7,TRBV18,ASSLRTAPGSEQY
TRBJ1-5,TRBV6-5,ASSPSGQPQH